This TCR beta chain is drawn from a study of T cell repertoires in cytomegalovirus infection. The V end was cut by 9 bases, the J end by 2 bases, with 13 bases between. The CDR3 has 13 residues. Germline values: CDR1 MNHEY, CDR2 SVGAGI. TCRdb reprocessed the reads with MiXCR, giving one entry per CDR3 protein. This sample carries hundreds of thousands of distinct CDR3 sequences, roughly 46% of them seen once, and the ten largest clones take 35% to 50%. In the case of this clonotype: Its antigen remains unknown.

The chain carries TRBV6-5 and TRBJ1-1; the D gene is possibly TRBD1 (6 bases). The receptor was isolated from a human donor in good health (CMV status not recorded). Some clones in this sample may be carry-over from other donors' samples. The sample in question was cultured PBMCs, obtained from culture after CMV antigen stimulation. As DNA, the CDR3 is TGTGCCAGGTGGGGGGGGCGAAACACTGAAGCTTTCTTT. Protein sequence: CARWGGRNTEAFF.